This passage covers 17 T cell receptor beta chains from one sample sequenced in a study of STAT3 mutations in large granular lymphocyte leukemia. Whole-study results and caveats: Every T-LGLL patient had at least one immunodominant TCRbeta clonotype.

These receptors' antigens are unknown. Profiled with immunoSEQ multiplex PCR; TCRdb holds only in-frame clones, not every one. This sample has about 10,000 clones; around 59% occur once, and the top ten carry about 8.1%. Sequenced: peripheral blood mononuclear cells. The receptors originated from a boy between 10 and 17 years old with T-cell large granular lymphocyte leukemia. Some clones in this sample may be carry-over from other donors' samples.

A single count supports this clone. The rearrangement uses TRBV6-5 and TRBJ1-1; 8 bases line up with TRBD1. This CDR3 region has 12 residues. Trimming removed 4 bases from V and 9 bases from J; junction bases left unmatched: 4. Germline-derived CDR1 and CDR2 are MNHEY and SVGAGI. The DNA for the CDR3 is TGTGCCAGCAGTTCGGGACAGGCAAAAGCTTTCTTT. Amino acids: CASSSGQAKAFF.

The V call is TRBV5-1, the J call TRBJ2-7, with D possibly called TRBD1 or TRBD2 (5 bases each). CDR1 and CDR2 from the germline V gene are SGHRS and YFSETQ. V was cut by 3 bases and J by 2 bases, with 9 bases left in between. This CDR3 contains 13 residues. CDR3 nucleotides: TGCGCCAGCAGCTCGGGACGGGCCTACGAGCAGTACTTC. Encoded protein: CASSSGRAYEQYF.

The chain joins TRBV5-4 to TRBJ2-3; perhaps TRBD1 as D (5 bases). The CDR3 is made up of 14 amino acids. Trimming removed 4 bases at V and 1 base at J, with 10 bases between. Germline V gene data show CDR1 as SGHNT and CDR2 as YYREEE (reference sequence). CDR3: CASSQGMGTDTQYF. The CDR3 region has the DNA TGTGCCAGCAGCCAGGGTATGGGCACAGATACGCAGTATTTT.

This clone was seen only a few times. V is TRBV7-9 and J is TRBJ1-1, with D possibly matching TRBD1 (5 bases). CDR1 is SEHNR, CDR2 FQNEAQ, per germline (reference sequence). The CDR3 has 14 residues. Trimming took 3 bases from V and 8 from J, leaving 16 bases between them. The CDR3 DNA is TGTGCCAGCAGCTTGGGCCCAAGTTGGGGGGAAGCTTTCTTT. Protein: CASSLGPSWGEAFF.

The V gene is TRBV13, the J gene TRBJ1-1; 8 bases align to TRBD1. The CDR3 extends over 14 amino acids. After removal of 3 bases from V and 10 bases from J, the junction contained 10 bases not matched to a gene. Germline V gene data show CDR1 as PRHDT and CDR2 as FYEKMQ (reference sequence). The CDR3 nucleotides are TGTGCCAGCAGCTTCGGACAGGGCAATTCGGGAGCTTTCTTT. Protein sequence: CASSFGQGNSGAFF.

The chain employs TRBV7-9 and TRBJ2-7, with TRBD1 identical over 8 bases. With V trimmed by 10 bases and J by 3 bases, 5 bases remained unmatched. The CDR3 covers 12 residues. The V gene's germline CDR1 is SEHNR and CDR2 FQNEAQ (reference sequence). CDR3 DNA sequence: TGTGCCATCGGACAGGGCGGCTACGAGCAGTACTTC. Protein: CAIGQGGYEQYF.

The chain links TRBV6-5 to TRBJ1-5; 7 nucleotides match TRBD1. Germline loops: CDR1 MNHEY, CDR2 SVGAGI. CDR3 length: 14 amino acids. With V trimmed by 5 bases and J by 9 bases, 10 bases remained unmatched. CDR3 sequence (DNA): TGTGCCAGCAGTACAGGGGCCGCTCTTGGGCCCCAGCATTTT. Encoded protein: CASSTGAALGPQHF.

The J gene is TRBJ1-5, the V gene TRBV5-1; D is uncertain. Germline lookup yields CDR1 SGHRS and CDR2 YFSETQ. The CDR3 covers 13 residues. The V end was cut by 5 bases, the J end by 3 bases, with 9 bases between. The CDR3 bases are TGCGCCAGCAGGTCAGGAGTCAATCAGCCCCAGCATTTT. Translated: CASRSGVNQPQHF.

The V call is TRBV18, the J call TRBJ1-1; D ambiguous. Germline CDR1 reads KGHSH; CDR2 reads LQKENI. This CDR3 is 13 amino acids long. The germline V and J ends were trimmed by 5 bases and 1 base, with 8 bases remaining between them. The CDR3 DNA reads TGTGCCAGCTCATTGGACTCGAACACTGAAGCTTTCTTT. This sequence encodes CASSLDSNTEAFF. The complete variable domain, with remaining parts taken from reference TRBV18 and TRBJ1-1, reads NAGVMQNPRHLVRRRGQEARLRCSPMKGHSHVYWYRQLPEEGLKFMVYLQKENIIDESGMPKERFSAEFPKEGPSILRIQQVVRGDSAAYFCASSLDSNTEAFFGQGTRLTVV.

The rearrangement uses TRBV27 and TRBJ2-5; 8 nucleotides line up with TRBD1. The V gene's germline CDR1 is MNHEY and CDR2 SMNVEV (reference sequence). The J segment lost 4 bases and the V segment lost 6 bases, leaving 4 bases of the junction unmatched. The CDR3 extends over 13 amino acids. The CDR3 region is CASSWTGRETQYF. CDR3 DNA: TGTGCCAGCAGCTGGACAGGGCGAGAGACCCAGTACTTC.

J is TRBJ2-1 and V is TRBV6-5; either TRBD1 or TRBD2 may fit D (6 bases each). The CDR3 runs to 13 residues. V gave up 6 bases and J gave up 2 bases, with 8 bases separating them. In germline, CDR1 is MNHEY, CDR2 SVGAGI. CDR3 sequence reads: CASSRGPYNEQFF. The CDR3 nucleotides read TGTGCCAGCAGCCGGGGGCCCTACAATGAGCAGTTCTTC.

This clone was seen only a few times. The J gene is TRBJ1-4, the V gene TRBV6-6; D remains ambiguous. The CDR3 consists of 15 residues. Trimming pared 2 bases from V and 4 bases from J, leaving 11 bases between. Germline V CDR1 and CDR2: MNHNY, SVGAGI (reference sequence). The CDR3, as DNA: TGTGCCAGCAGTTACCAGGACGGTAGTAATGAAAAACTGTTTTTT. It translates to CASSYQDGSNEKLFF.

DNA for the CDR3: TGTGCCAGCAGCCGGGGGAGGAACTATGGCTACACCTTC. Its protein is CASSRGRNYGYTF. This sequence joins TRBV5-6 and TRBJ1-2; the D gene is possibly TRBD1 (5 bases). Germline-derived CDR1 and CDR2 are SGHDT and YYEEEE. The V and J ends lost 4 bases and 2 bases respectively, with 9 bases between them. This CDR3 is 13 amino acids long.

The V call is TRBV5-6, the J call TRBJ1-1, with a tentative D call TRBD1 (6 bases). Trimming cost V 0 bases and J 4 bases, with 10 bases left between them. The CDR3 consists of 14 residues. Germline V gives CDR1 SGHDT, CDR2 YYEEEE. The CDR3 bases are TGTGCCAGCAGCTTGGACAGGGCTTTCACTGAAGCTTTCTTT. As protein: CASSLDRAFTEAFF.

J is TRBJ1-5 and V is TRBV30; D is unclear. The CDR3 length is 13 residues. Per germline, CDR1 GTSNPN and CDR2 SVGIG (reference sequence). Trimming took 2 bases from V and 2 from J, leaving 7 bases between them. This CDR3 is CAWSPARNQPQHF. For the CDR3, the DNA is TGTGCCTGGAGTCCAGCACGCAATCAGCCCCAGCATTTT.

There are a few counts of this clone. The chain couples TRBV5-1 to TRBJ2-7, with a weak D call TRBD1 (5 bases). Germline V CDR1 and CDR2: SGHRS, YFSETQ. The CDR3 covers 14 residues. Trimming removed 4 bases at V and 7 bases at J, with 18 bases between. The CDR3 loop reads CASSHIGQGSEQYF. CDR3 nucleotide sequence: TGCGCCAGCAGCCATATTGGGCAGGGCTCGGAGCAGTACTTC.

This chain connects TRBV30 to TRBJ1-1; D may be TRBD1 (6 bases). Trimming stripped 1 base from V and 1 base from J, with 7 bases between. Germline CDR1 GTSNPN, CDR2 SVGIG (reference sequence). The CDR3 loop spans 13 amino acids. The CDR3 is CAWSARGNTEAFF. The DNA for the CDR3 is TGTGCCTGGAGTGCCAGGGGGAACACTGAAGCTTTCTTT. Using reference TRBV30 and TRBJ1-1 for the parts outside the CDR3, the full variable domain is SQTIHQWPATLVQPVGSPLSLECTVEGTSNPNLYWYRQAAGRGLQLLFYSVGIGQISSEVPQNLSASRPQDRQFILSSKKLLLSDSGFYLCAWSARGNTEAFFGQGTRLTVV.